Listed below are T cell receptor beta chains from one sample, sequenced in a study of blood T cells in healthy people across ages. MiXCR, run by TCRdb on the 5' RACE reads, gives a single entry per CDR3 protein. The sample has 600,000 to 850,000 distinct CDR3 sequences; around 25% are singletons. Separately, the same data were catalogued under a study of T cells of mothers and their children.

Sequenced input: blood. The receptor set was obtained from a boy aged 5-17 years in good health. The conserved cysteine and the conserved F or W are not part of the CDR3 here.

v_call	cdr3_aa
TRBV19	ASSIREAYEQY
TRBV10-3	AISESNSGQGAYGYT
TRBV13	ASSFLQAAYEQY
TRBV9	ASSLEGLAKNIQY
TRBV20-1	SAPKGEETQY
TRBV7-8	ASSQLPYPGETQY
TRBV10-3	AISLTGGQETQY
TRBV3-1	ASSQVATGAETQY
TRBV7-3	ASSYLGGSQETQY
TRBV27	ASGLRGVYEQY
TRBV4-1	ASSQDSMGYNEQF
TRBV27	ATQVGGGWGIYEQY
TRBV20-1	SARRLAGGETQY
TRBV9	ASSPLRDALSEQY
TRBV21-1	ASSKAYRTNYGYT
TRBV28	ASSKTPFSYNEQF
TRBV11-3	ASSLDQQETQY
TRBV19	ASSIDGRVYEQY
TRBV29-1	SVEGDRGSTDTQY
TRBV9	ASSVGQGAVETQY
TRBV29-1	SVEIIANYGYT
TRBV14	ASSQVPTSTTQY
TRBV12-3/TRBV12-4	ASTTAGAGGEQY
TRBV7-2	ASRPTGTPNTGELF
TRBV10-3	AIGDPQETQY
TRBV7-2	ASSTTSGVETQY
TRBV28	ASGNRGNQPQH
TRBV6-5	ASGGPYEQY
TRBV5-1	ASSLRATHTPDTQY